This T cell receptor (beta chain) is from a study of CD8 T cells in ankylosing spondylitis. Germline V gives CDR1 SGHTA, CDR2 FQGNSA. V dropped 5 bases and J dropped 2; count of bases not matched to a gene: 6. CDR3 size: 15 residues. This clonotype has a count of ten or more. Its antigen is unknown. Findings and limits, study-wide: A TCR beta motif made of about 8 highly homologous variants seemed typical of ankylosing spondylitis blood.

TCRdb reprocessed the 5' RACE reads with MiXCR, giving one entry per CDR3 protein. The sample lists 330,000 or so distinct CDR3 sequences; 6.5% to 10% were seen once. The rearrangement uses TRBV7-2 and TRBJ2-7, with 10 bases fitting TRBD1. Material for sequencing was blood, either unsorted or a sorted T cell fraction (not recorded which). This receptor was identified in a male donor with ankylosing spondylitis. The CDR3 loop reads CASSPGQGRTYEQYF. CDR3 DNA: TGTGCCAGCAGCCCGGGACAGGGGAGAACCTACGAGCAGTACTTC.